This T cell receptor beta chain was recovered during a study of regulatory T cells in long-lasting Graves disease. This clonotype has a count of ten or more. Time point defined: persistent/refractory GD, antithyroid drugs over 5 years with positive TRAb. Preparation of the TCR library used RNA extracted from PBMCs. Through Arm-PCR of CDR3 regions and iRepertoire HTBI primers, TCR beta libraries were built. TCRdb recomputed calls from the multiplex PCR reads with MiXCR, one row per CDR3 protein. The sample has approximately 690,000 distinct CDR3 sequences, about 32% seen once. V lost 1 base to trimming and J lost 7 bases; unmatched junction nucleotides: 12. CDR3 size: 18 residues. Germline CDR1 reads WSHSY; CDR2 reads SAAADI.

The specimen was peripheral blood mononuclear cells (PBMCs), collected when the disease was refractory, from a patient treated with antithyroid drugs. The V call is TRBV10-2, the J call TRBJ1-6, with 8 bases lining up with TRBD1. This receptor was identified in a female donor with Graves disease. The CDR3 coding sequence is TGCGCCAGCAGTGAGTTGACTACGACAGGGGTTCGCAATTCACCCCTCCACTTT. This sequence encodes CASSELTTTGVRNSPLHF.